A single sample gave rise to the 6 T cell receptor beta chains below, sequenced in a study of blood T cells in healthy people across ages (dated by TCRdb to about 2015). Library construction relied on 5' RACE. Sequencing was performed on an Illumina HiSeq 2500. A second about 6 to 11 cycle PCR used a sample-barcoded 5' primer and a J-beta primer mix. TCRdb ran its own pipeline on the public reads, namely fastp trimming at Q25 and MiXCR clone calling, and kept in-frame beta chains. Every entry covers one CDR3 protein and lists the most common genes and DNA from its rows. Across this sample there are fewer than 750,000 distinct CDR3 sequences, with roughly half seen only once. Roughly 13% of the sample belongs to the ten largest clones. Material: blood. These receptors were collected from a woman aged 80 or over in good health.

This chain uses TRBV7-3 with TRBJ2-1, with a possible D match to TRBD2 (6 bases). Trimming took off 2 bases at V and 8 bases at J, with 25 bases between the two ends. The CDR3 sequence is 18 residues long. Germline V CDR1 and CDR2: SGHTA, FQGTGA. CDR3: CASSLSLGLPLLGDEQFF. CDR3 in DNA: TGTGCCAGCAGCTTATCCCTAGGACTACCCCTTCTAGGCGATGAGCAGTTCTTC.

The V call is TRBV3-1, the J call TRBJ1-2; no clear D gene. V was clipped by 2 bases and J by 0 bases, with 7 bases between them. In germline, CDR1 is LGHDT, CDR2 YNNKEL (reference sequence). The CDR3 covers 14 residues. CDR3 region: CASSQSGANYGYTF. In DNA form, the CDR3 reads TGTGCCAGCAGCCAAAGCGGAGCTAACTATGGCTACACCTTC.

The chain carries TRBV20-1 and TRBJ2-3, with TRBD2 as a possible D gene (6 bases). V shed 4 bases and J shed 0 bases, with 20 bases lying between them. The CDR3 is made up of 17 amino acids. The V gene's germline CDR1 is DFQATT and CDR2 SNEGSKA (reference sequence). The CDR3 DNA reads as TGCAGTGCTAAAACCGGGAGCCTAATCACTAGCACAGATACGCAGTATTTT. The encoded protein is CSAKTGSLITSTDTQYF.

The chain uses TRBV28 and TRBJ2-1; perhaps D is TRBD1 or TRBD2 (6 bases each). V shed 11 bases and J shed 6 bases, with 20 bases lying between them. From germline, CDR1 is MDHEN and CDR2 SYDVKM. This CDR3 is built from 14 residues. CDR3 residues: CAARAGGQVNEQFF. The CDR3 nucleotides read TGTGCCGCAAGGGCTGGGGGGCAGGTCAATGAGCAGTTCTTC.

The rearrangement joins TRBV7-9 to TRBJ2-1, with 13 nucleotides matching TRBD2. This CDR3 is built from 16 residues. The germline V gene encodes CDR1 SEHNR and CDR2 FQNEAQ (reference sequence). V shed 4 bases, J shed 6 bases, and the junction held 6 bases outside the gene matches. CDR3 sequence: CASSSTGTSGINEQFF. The CDR3 DNA reads as TGTGCCAGCAGCTCTACCGGGACTAGCGGGATCAATGAGCAGTTCTTC. The variable domain in full, completed from reference TRBV7-9 and TRBJ2-1, reads DTGVSQNPRHKITKRGQNVTFRCDPISEHNRLYWYRQTLGQGPEFLTYFQNEAQLEKSRLLSDRFSAERPKGSFSTLEIQRTEQGDSAMYLCASSSTGTSGINEQFFGPGTRLTVL.

This clonotype has ten or more counts. V usage is TRBV12-3 or TRBV12-4 and J usage is TRBJ1-2, with D tentatively TRBD1 (6 bases). The CDR3 has 15 amino acids. Trimming stripped 5 bases from V and 8 bases from J, with 21 bases between. The CDR3 region is CASSPQGNMASGYTF. The CDR3 DNA follows: TGTGCCAGCAGTCCCCAGGGGAACATGGCTAGCGGCTACACCTTC.